The clone carrying this TCR beta chain was counted between two and nine times. These data belong to a study of T cells in Graves' hyperthyroidism and ophthalmopathy. What was amplified from RNA transcripts were TCR beta CDR3 regions. The HTBI primer set was used in a first-round RT-PCR of the TCR CDR3. TCRdb reanalysed the multiplex PCR reads using MiXCR and keeps one entry per CDR3 protein. This table holds about 180,000 distinct CDR3 sequences, 9.4% found once. J gave up 5 bases and V 3 bases, and 9 bases lay outside the gene matches. There are 15 residues in the CDR3. Germline loops: CDR1 KGHSH, CDR2 LQKENI.

V gene TRBV18 combines with J gene TRBJ2-5; 7 bases map to TRBD1. The origin of this receptor is a woman younger than 35 with Graves' hyperthyroidism that later progressed to Graves' ophthalmopathy. The sample consisted of blood. In nucleotides, the CDR3 is TGTGCCAGCTCACCCCCAAAGAGGGGGCTTGAGACCCAGTACTTC. This codes for CASSPPKRGLETQYF.